The rows below give T cell receptor beta chains drawn from one sample of a study of CXCR3-negative and CXCR3-positive naive CD8 T cells. No DNA is given; TCRdb re-called the 5' RACE reads and lists each CDR3 protein once. The listing records 100,000 to 150,000 distinct CDR3 sequences. The specimen was naive CXCR3- CD8+ T cells from blood. Receptors originate from a human donor in good health. Some clones in this sample may be carry-over from other donors' samples. Both conserved end residues are part of each CDR3.

>TRBJ2-1|TRBV29-1
CSVDPSGNNEQFF
>TRBJ2-7|TRBV2
CASSGLALVYEQYF
>TRBJ2-3|TRBV2
CASSESLGYSTDTQYF
>TRBJ2-3|TRBV12-3/TRBV12-4
CASSRLQPSGGYTDTQYF
>TRBJ2-1|TRBV19
CASSMSASSYNEQFF
>TRBJ2-6|TRBV2
CASSETGGGGWSGANVLTF
>TRBJ2-7|TRBV29-1
CSVAGGAGGSEQYF
>TRBJ2-1|TRBV7-3
CASSLTVTVYNEQFF
>TRBJ2-5|TRBV12-3/TRBV12-4
CASSLWLLPETQYF
>TRBJ2-5|TRBV7-8
CASSLGTGVETQYF
>TRBJ2-3|TRBV11-2
CASSLHHRHTIRTDTQYF
>TRBJ2-7|TRBV6-6
CDSSGAARGTSGIYEQYF
>TRBJ1-6|TRBV4-3
CASSQGQEYNSPLHF
>TRBJ1-1|TRBV5-5
CASSLEPGGRTEAFF
>TRBJ2-7|TRBV10-1
CASSEDRSPYEQYF
>TRBJ2-7|TRBV28
CASSFGLAGDEQYF
>TRBJ1-1|TRBV28
CASSRTAEAFF
>TRBJ2-3|TRBV3-1
CASSPIGLARRVPDTQYF
>TRBJ1-1|TRBV5-8
CASSLYGTNTEAFF
>TRBJ2-3|TRBV20-1
CSARATSGVLGTQYF
>TRBJ2-1|TRBV28
CASSWTGAANEQFF
>TRBJ2-1|TRBV7-8
CASSLSKAYNEQFF
>TRBJ1-1|TRBV4-3
CASSQGMTANTEAFF
>TRBJ2-1|TRBV5-8
CASSLQGDNEQFF
>TRBJ2-5|TRBV28
CTSTPRLAGAEETQYF
>TRBJ2-3|TRBV6-4
CASSATSVTDTQYF
>TRBJ2-2|TRBV7-9
CASSLPFLQTGTVNTGELFF
>TRBJ2-2|TRBV18
CASSDLNTGELFF
>TRBJ1-2|TRBV20-1
CSPKLDILYGYTF
>TRBJ2-7|TRBV15
CATSQKPDRYYEQYF
>TRBJ2-1|TRBV19
CASIDRSEQFF
>TRBJ2-7|TRBV7-3
CASSSGQGDYEQYF
>TRBJ2-7|TRBV7-2
CASSIAGGTYEQYF
>TRBJ2-1|TRBV11-3
CASSLVSGGPANEQFF
>TRBJ2-1|TRBV6-4
CASSAGNSYNEQFF
>TRBJ2-3|TRBV7-9
CAGGSSTDTQYF
>TRBJ2-3|TRBV12-3/TRBV12-4
CANGRGSTDTQYF
>TRBJ1-2|TRBV20-1
CSARSVAGINYGYTF
>TRBJ2-1|TRBV18
CASSPSGTSGYNEQFF
>TRBJ2-7|TRBV29-1
CSVEWVQGDEQYF
>TRBJ1-2|TRBV29-1
CSVETGGHGYTF
>TRBJ2-1|TRBV7-9
CASSPRGGSGNEQFF
>TRBJ2-5|TRBV27
CASGRGVEQETQYF
>TRBJ2-5|TRBV7-9
CASSYRMQETQYF
>TRBJ2-2|TRBV29-1
CSVEAWTGENTGELFF
>TRBJ2-7|TRBV13
CASSLKAGAVYEQYF
>TRBJ1-1|TRBV11-2
CASSGWGNKKKAFF
>TRBJ2-7|TRBV12-3/TRBV12-4
CASSWDRDEQYF
>TRBJ2-7|TRBV6-2/TRBV6-3
CASSPSWYNYEQYF
>TRBJ2-5|TRBV27
CASSLSGTGAWETQYF
>TRBJ1-4|TRBV28
CASSRIADRADEKLFF